The clone carrying this T cell receptor beta chain was detected ten times or more. Its antigen is not known. These data originate in a study of response to subunit inactivated influenza vaccine. One entry per CDR3 protein results from TCRdb running MiXCR on the RT-PCR reads. This sample has 650,000 to 800,000 distinct CDR3 sequences; about 18% occur once, and the top ten carry under 13%. The CDR3 length is 14 residues. Trimming took off 4 bases at V and 3 bases at J, with 12 bases between the two ends. CDR1 ENHRY and CDR2 SYGVKD come from the germline V gene. The study's findings and limits: There was a suggestion from the authors that each seasonal influenza vaccination recruits few new T cells.

This sequence was found in a man between 45 and 60 years old who received an inactivated influenza vaccine. The sequences come from PBMCs from blood, collected less than 6 days after vaccination. The chain is built from TRBV10-3 and TRBJ1-1; no clear D gene. The CDR3 is CAISGSPGDTEAFF. CDR3 DNA sequence: TGTGCCATCAGTGGATCGCCCGGGGACACTGAAGCTTTCTTT.